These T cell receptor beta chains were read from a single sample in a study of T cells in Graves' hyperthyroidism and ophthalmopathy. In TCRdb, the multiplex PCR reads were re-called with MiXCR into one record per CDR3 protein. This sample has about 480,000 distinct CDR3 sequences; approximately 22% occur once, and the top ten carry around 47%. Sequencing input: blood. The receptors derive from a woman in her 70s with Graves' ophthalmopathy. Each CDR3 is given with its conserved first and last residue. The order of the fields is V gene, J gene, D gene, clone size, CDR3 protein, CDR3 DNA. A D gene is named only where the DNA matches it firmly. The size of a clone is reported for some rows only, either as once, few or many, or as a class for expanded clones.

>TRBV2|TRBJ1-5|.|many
CASRLQGISNQPQHF
TGTGCCAGCCGTCTACAGGGCATTAGCAATCAGCCCCAGCATTTT
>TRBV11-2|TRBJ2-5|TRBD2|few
CASSLGGLAGKETQYF
TGTGCCAGCAGCTTAGGAGGACTAGCGGGTAAAGAGACCCAGTACTTC
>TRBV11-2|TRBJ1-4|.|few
CASSLDHGFNEKLFF
TGTGCCAGCAGCTTAGATCACGGCTTTAATGAAAAACTGTTTTTT
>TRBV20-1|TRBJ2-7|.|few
CSASGIRDEQYF
TGCAGTGCTAGTGGCATAAGGGACGAGCAGTACTTC
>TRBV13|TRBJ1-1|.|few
CASSPQVFGAFF
TGTGCCAGCAGCCCACAGGTCTTTGGCGCTTTCTTT
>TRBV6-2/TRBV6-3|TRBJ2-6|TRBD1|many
CASSPRTGSFSGANVLTF
TGTGCCAGCAGTCCGCGGACAGGAAGTTTCTCTGGGGCCAACGTCCTGACTTTC
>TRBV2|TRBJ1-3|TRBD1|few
CASRPGQGLPSSGNTIYF
TGTGCCAGCAGGCCCGGACAGGGACTACCGAGCTCTGGAAACACCATATATTTT
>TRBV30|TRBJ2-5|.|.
CAWIAGLGTQYF
TGTGCCTGGATTGCTGGGCTGGGGACCCAGTACTTC
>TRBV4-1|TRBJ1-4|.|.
CASSQEINEKLFF
TGCGCCAGCAGCCAAGAAATAAATGAAAAACTGTTTTTT
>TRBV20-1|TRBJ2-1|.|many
CSARGQGRRVNEQFF
TGCAGTGCTAGAGGGCAGGGTCGGCGTGTTAATGAGCAGTTCTTC
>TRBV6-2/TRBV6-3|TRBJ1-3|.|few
CASSYFPNTIYF
TGTGCCAGCAGTTACTTTCCAAACACCATATATTTT
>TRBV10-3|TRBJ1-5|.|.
CAVGGGNQPQHF
TGTGCCGTGGGGGGTGGCAATCAGCCCCAGCATTTT
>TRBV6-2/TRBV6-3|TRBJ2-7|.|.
CASSDGGYEQYF
TGTGCCAGCAGCGACGGGGGCTACGAGCAGTACTTC
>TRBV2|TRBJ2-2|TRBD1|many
CASRGTGVNTGELFF
TGTGCCAGCAGGGGGACAGGGGTTAACACCGGGGAGCTGTTTTTT
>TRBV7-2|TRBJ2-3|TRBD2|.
CASSYVGTSAADTQYF
TGTGCCAGCAGTTACGTGGGGACTAGCGCGGCAGATACGCAGTATTTT
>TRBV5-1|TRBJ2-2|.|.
CASRGGTNTGELFF
TGCGCCAGCAGGGGCGGGACGAACACCGGGGAGCTGTTTTTT
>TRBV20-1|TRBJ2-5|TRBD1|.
CSARDRDRGWETQYF
TGCAGTGCTAGAGACAGGGACAGGGGATGGGAGACCCAGTACTTC
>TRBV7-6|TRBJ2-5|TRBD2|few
CASSQGTSGIQETQYF
TGTGCCAGCAGCCAAGGGACTAGCGGGATCCAAGAGACCCAGTACTTC
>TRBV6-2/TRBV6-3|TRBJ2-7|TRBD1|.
CASSYSTGLEQYF
TGTGCCAGCAGTTATTCGACAGGGCTCGAGCAGTACTTC
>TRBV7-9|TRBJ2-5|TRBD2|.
CASSALAGGGPQETQYF
TGTGCCAGCAGCGCCCTTGCTGGGGGAGGGCCACAGGAGACCCAGTACTTC
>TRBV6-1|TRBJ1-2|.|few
CASSELGASWVGYTF
TGTGCCAGCAGTGAATTAGGCGCCAGTTGGGTTGGCTACACCTTC
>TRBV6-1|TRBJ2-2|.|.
CASSEREPGELFF
TGTGCCAGCAGTGAAAGGGAACCCGGGGAGCTGTTTTTT
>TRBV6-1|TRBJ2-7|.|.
CASSEERVLEQYF
TGTGCCAGCAGTGAAGAGAGAGTCTTAGAGCAGTACTTC
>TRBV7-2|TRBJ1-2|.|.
CANNLARTGYYGYTF
TGTGCCAACAACTTAGCGCGGACCGGGTACTATGGCTACACCTTC
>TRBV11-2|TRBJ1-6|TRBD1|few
CASSLRIRPGQNSPLHF
TGTGCCAGCAGCTTAAGGATCCGACCGGGACAGAATTCACCCCTCCACTTT
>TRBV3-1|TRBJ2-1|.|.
CASSQVVGRVRGNEQFF
TGTGCCAGCAGCCAAGTTGTCGGGAGAGTCCGAGGCAATGAGCAGTTCTTC
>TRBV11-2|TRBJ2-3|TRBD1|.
CASSQVDRETDTQYF
TGCGCCAGCAGCCAAGTGGACAGGGAGACAGATACGCAGTATTTT
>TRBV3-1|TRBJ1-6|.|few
CASSQAGTGRYSPLHF
TGTGCCAGCAGCCAGGCTGGGACGGGGAGGTATTCACCCCTCCACTTT
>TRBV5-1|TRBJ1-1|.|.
CASRMTGGSNTEAFF
TGCGCCAGCAGAATGACGGGAGGGTCAAACACTGAAGCTTTCTTT
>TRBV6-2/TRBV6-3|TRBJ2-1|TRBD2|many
CASRTGTSGPSSYNEQFF
TGTGCCAGCAGAACCGGGACTAGCGGGCCGAGCTCCTACAATGAGCAGTTCTTC
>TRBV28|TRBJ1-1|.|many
CASSSSGANTEAFF
TGTGCCAGCAGTTCCTCAGGGGCCAACACTGAAGCTTTCTTT
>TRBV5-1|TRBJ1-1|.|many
CASSRDTEAFF
TGTGCCAGCAGCCGGGACACTGAAGCTTTCTTT
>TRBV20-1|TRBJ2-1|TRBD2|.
CSANTRSSGAYNEQFF
TGCAGTGCTAATACCAGATCTAGCGGGGCCTACAATGAGCAGTTCTTC
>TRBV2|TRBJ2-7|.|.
CASRGTGTFYEQYF
TGTGCCAGCAGGGGCACTGGTACTTTCTACGAGCAGTACTTC
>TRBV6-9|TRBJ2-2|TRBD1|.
CASSYQQGAGGELFF
TGTGCCAGCAGTTACCAACAGGGGGCGGGCGGGGAGCTGTTTTTT
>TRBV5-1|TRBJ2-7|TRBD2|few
CASSPGGREAWSSYEQYF
TGCGCCAGCAGCCCCGGTGGGCGGGAGGCTTGGAGCTCCTACGAGCAGTACTTC
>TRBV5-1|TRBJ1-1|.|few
CASAPPGRMNTEAFF
TGCGCCAGTGCCCCCCCGGGACGCATGAACACTGAAGCTTTCTTT
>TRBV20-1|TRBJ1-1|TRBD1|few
CSARVRGRTNTEAFF
TGCAGTGCTAGAGTCAGGGGGCGCACGAACACTGAAGCTTTCTTT
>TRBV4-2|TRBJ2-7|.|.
CASSQGWSGHYEQYF
TGTGCCAGCAGCCAAGGATGGTCGGGGCACTACGAGCAGTACTTC
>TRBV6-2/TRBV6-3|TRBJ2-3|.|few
CASSYFGGSTDTQYF
TGTGCCAGCAGTTACTTCGGCGGGAGCACAGATACGCAGTATTTT
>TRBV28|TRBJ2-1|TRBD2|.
CASFSGTSGPSYNEQFF
TGTGCCAGCTTTTCCGGGACTAGCGGGCCCTCCTACAATGAGCAGTTCTTC
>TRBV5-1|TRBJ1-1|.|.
CASSFGGASPNTEAFF
TGCGCCAGCAGCTTCGGGGGCGCGAGCCCGAACACTGAAGCTTTCTTT
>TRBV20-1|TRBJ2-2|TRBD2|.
CSANGLAGGFANTGELFF
TGCAGTGCTAACGGACTAGCGGGAGGTTTCGCGAACACCGGGGAGCTGTTTTTT
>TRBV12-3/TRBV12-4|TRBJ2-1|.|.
CASSLAFGESEQFF
TGTGCCAGCAGTTTAGCTTTCGGGGAGAGTGAGCAGTTCTTC
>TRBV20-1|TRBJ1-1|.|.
CSAGVGGRTEAFF
TGCAGTGCTGGAGTCGGGGGGAGGACTGAAGCTTTCTTT
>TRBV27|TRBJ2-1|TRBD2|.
CASSSSGRFYNEQFF
TGTGCCAGCAGTTCTAGCGGGAGGTTCTACAATGAGCAGTTCTTC
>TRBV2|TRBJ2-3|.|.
CASSYGVSTDTQYF
TGTGCCAGCAGCTACGGAGTTAGCACAGATACGCAGTATTTT
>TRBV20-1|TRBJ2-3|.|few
CSAKGGGGTDTQYF
TGCAGTGCTAAAGGAGGGGGAGGCACAGATACGCAGTATTTT
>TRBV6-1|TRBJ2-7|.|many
CASSREMPSEQYF
TGTGCCAGCTCGAGGGAGATGCCCTCCGAGCAGTACTTC
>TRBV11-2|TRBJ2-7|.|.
CASSLQHYSYEQYF
TGTGCCAGCAGCTTACAGCACTACTCCTACGAGCAGTACTTC
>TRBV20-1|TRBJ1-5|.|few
CSARGDGNQPQHF
TGCAGTGCTAGAGGGGATGGCAATCAGCCCCAGCATTTT
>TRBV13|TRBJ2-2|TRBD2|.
CASSVRAGGRTGELFF
TGTGCCAGCAGCGTAAGAGCGGGAGGAAGAACCGGGGAGCTGTTTTTT
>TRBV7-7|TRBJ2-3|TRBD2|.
CASSLGTSRTDTQYF
TGTGCTAGCAGTCTCGGGACTAGCCGCACAGATACGCAGTATTTT
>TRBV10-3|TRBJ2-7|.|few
CAITPNDAYEQYF
TGTGCCATCACCCCCAACGACGCCTACGAGCAGTACTTC